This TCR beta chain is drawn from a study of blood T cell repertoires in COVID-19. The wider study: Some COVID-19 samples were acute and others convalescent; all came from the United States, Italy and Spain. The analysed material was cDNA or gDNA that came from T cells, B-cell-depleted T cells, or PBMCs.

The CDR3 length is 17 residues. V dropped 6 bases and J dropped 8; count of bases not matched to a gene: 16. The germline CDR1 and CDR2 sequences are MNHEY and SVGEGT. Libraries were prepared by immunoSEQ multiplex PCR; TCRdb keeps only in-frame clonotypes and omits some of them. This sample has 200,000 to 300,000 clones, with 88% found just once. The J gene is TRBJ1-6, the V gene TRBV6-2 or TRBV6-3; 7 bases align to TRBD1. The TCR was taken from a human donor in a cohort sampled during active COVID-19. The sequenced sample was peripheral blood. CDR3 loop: CASRYIQHRGRDSPLHF. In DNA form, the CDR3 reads TGTGCCAGCAGATACATTCAACACAGGGGCCGGGATTCACCCCTCCACTTT.